This note documents a single TCR beta chain sequence. What it recognizes is unknown. As for time point: peak reinfection, 3 to 8 weeks after reinfection detection. No in vitro expansion preceded TCR sequencing of the sorted cells. The V segment lost 6 bases and the J segment 0 bases; nucleotides outside the gene matches: 6. Looked up from germline, CDR1 is MNHNY and CDR2 is SVGAGI (reference sequence). This CDR3 contains 15 residues. This record comes from a study of memory CD8 T cells in hepatitis C reinfection. Across the study: Samples at peak reinfection came 3 to 8 weeks post-detection.

Whole-study results and caveats: Only 4 or 5 donors prevented definitive conclusions about public clonotypes.

Generated by immunoSEQ multiplex PCR, the TCRdb table keeps only in-frame clones and is missing some. This table holds some 40,000 clones, 88% found once. The chain is built from TRBV6-6 and TRBJ2-7; 9 bases are shared with TRBD2. Sequencing was done on a sample of naive CD8+ T cells sorted from blood. The clonotype was recovered from a young man with hepatitis C virus infection. DNA of the CDR3: TGTGCCAGCAGCGAACGACTAGCGGTCTCCTACGAGCAGTACTTC. It specifies CASSERLAVSYEQYF.